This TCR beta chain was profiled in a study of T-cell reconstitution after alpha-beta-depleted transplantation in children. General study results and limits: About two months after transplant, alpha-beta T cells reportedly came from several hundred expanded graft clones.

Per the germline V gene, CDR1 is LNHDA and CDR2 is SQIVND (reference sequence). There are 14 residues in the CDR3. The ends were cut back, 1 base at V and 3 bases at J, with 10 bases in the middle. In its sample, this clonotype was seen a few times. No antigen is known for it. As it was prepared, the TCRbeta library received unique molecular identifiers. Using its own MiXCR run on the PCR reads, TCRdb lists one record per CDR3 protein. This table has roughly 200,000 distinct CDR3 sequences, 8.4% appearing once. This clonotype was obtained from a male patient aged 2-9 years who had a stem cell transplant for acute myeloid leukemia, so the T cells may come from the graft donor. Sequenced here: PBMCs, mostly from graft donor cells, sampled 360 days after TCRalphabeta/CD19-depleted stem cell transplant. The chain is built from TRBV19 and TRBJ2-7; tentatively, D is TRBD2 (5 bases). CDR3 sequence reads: CASSIAGNRYEQYF. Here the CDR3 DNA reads TGTGCCAGTAGTATAGCGGGAAACCGCTACGAGCAGTACTTC.